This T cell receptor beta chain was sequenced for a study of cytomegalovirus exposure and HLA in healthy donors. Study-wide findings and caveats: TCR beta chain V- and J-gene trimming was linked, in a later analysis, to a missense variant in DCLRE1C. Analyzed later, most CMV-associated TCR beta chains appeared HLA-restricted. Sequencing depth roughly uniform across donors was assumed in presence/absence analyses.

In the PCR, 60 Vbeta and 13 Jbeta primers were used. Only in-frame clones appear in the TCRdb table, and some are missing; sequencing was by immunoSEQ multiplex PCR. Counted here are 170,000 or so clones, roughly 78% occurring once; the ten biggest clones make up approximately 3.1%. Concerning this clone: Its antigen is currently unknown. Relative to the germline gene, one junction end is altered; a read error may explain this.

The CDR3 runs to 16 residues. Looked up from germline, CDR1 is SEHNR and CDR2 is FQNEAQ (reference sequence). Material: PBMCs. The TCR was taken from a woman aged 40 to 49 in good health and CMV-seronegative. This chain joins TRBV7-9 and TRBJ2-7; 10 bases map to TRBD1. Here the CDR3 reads CSSSAPGQGTLYEQYF. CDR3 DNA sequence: TGTTCCAGCAGCGCCCCGGGACAGGGGACCCTCTACGAGCAGTACTTC.